The following is a T cell receptor beta chain sequence with its context. No cognate antigen has been identified for it. Its ends do not fully match the called genes, so a read error is possible. The library was built for alpha chains, so this beta chain is an off-target read and its size means little. What the time point label conveys for this sample: sample taken at primary tumor resection. TCR sequencing used whole RNA extracted from tumor and nontumor lung tissue, or from cryopreserved PBMC samples, without cell sorting. Samples were obtained from over 70 patients with early-stage, untreated non-small cell lung cancer from the lung TRACERx cohort. Only patients with enough RNA available from two or more tumor regions were chosen for TCR sequencing. The data belong to a study of spatial heterogeneity in lung cancer (dated by TCRdb to about 2019). As for the study more broadly: More beta-chain than alpha-chain transcripts were consistently detected, likely reflecting higher beta-chain transcript abundance. At surgery, both alpha and beta chains were TCR-sequenced in more than 200 tumor regions, fewer than 85 matched nontumor lung samples and a few dozen PBMC samples. In non-small cell lung cancer, the study quantitatively compared TCR alpha and beta repertoires across several tumor regions, matched nontumor lung, and blood. In the raw uncorrected reads, each unique combination of TCR and UMI appeared more than ten times on average. Nonsynonymous mutation counts, determined by whole-exome sequencing of tumor tissue, were related to TCR repertoire features.

The library relied on 5' RACE. Sequencing took place on a NextSeq 500. To allow correction of PCR and sequencing errors, the TCR library protocol tagged every TCR cDNA molecule with a unique molecular identifier. In the paper's pipeline: Decombinator tools were used for TCR identification, UMI-based error correction and CDR3 extraction. Expanded TCRs were defined as those above a frequency of 2 per 1,000, corresponding to the top 1% of the tumor frequency distribution. Renyi diversity was computed with the R vegan package after each repertoire had been subsampled 100 times to 5,000 TCRs. CDR3 similarity networks were built from amino acid triplet string-kernel similarity, with CDR3s being connected when pairwise similarity was above 0.82. The public reads were quality trimmed at Q25 with fastp and then assembled into clones with MiXCR by TCRdb, keeping productive beta chains. Identical CDR3 proteins give one entry, which carries the most common genes and DNA. TCRdb's processing, not the study's, gives the V and J calls here. This sample comprises about 5,400 distinct CDR3 sequences, 34% of them detected only once. Of the sample, 3.5% falls within the top ten clones.

Results and caveats for the whole study, not just this receptor: Confirming at a functional level the hypothesis that regional TCRs recognize regional mutations was considered to require additional single-cell paired TCR alpha and beta sequencing. Ubiquitous expanded tumor TCRs showed up in blood more often at tumor resection than at routine follow-up.

The CDR3 starts with the cysteine, ends with the phenylalanine, and has 14 residues. Only the CDR3 DNA stays, 42 bases, in frame from base 1. The CDR1 and CDR2 encoded by the germline V gene are SGHRS and YFSETQ. The sequence derives from a female donor with early-stage non-small cell lung cancer. The chain is encoded by TRBV5-1 joined to TRBJ2-3; the D gene cannot be resolved reliably. The sequences come from PBMCs, collected at surgery. The DNA sequence is as follows: TGTGCCAGCAGCTTGGCAATTAATGGGGATACGCAGTATTTT. It translates as CASSLAINGDTQYF.